One sample yielded the 5 T cell receptor beta chains listed below, sequenced in a study of blood T cell repertoires in COVID-19. Method: immunoSEQ multiplex PCR; TCRdb's copy keeps in-frame clones and lacks some. The profile shows a few hundred thousand clones, about 82% of them singletons. The source material was peripheral blood. The receptors shown here come from a woman aged 45-59 years with acute or convalescent COVID-19.

This sequence joins TRBV7-2 and TRBJ2-1; 11 nucleotides line up with TRBD2. The J segment lost 14 bases and the V segment lost 1 base, leaving 10 bases of the junction unmatched. Per the germline V gene, CDR1 is SGHTA and CDR2 is FQGNSA. The CDR3 extends over 15 amino acids. CDR3 in amino acids: CASSLDLLAGGPEFF. CDR3 coding DNA: TGTGCCAGCAGCTTAGATCTGCTAGCGGGAGGTCCCGAGTTCTTC.

The chain has TRBV30 and TRBJ2-5; tentatively, D is TRBD2 (5 bases). Trimming took off 3 bases at V and 5 bases at J, with 7 bases between the two ends. Germline V gene lookup returns CDR1 GTSNPN and CDR2 SVGIG (reference sequence). This CDR3 is 11 amino acids long. CDR3 in amino acids: CAWSGGETQYF. The CDR3, as DNA: TGTGCCTGGAGCGGCGGGGAGACCCAGTACTTC.

V and J are TRBV13 and TRBJ2-7; 11 bases agree with TRBD2. The CDR3 covers 16 residues. V gave up 0 bases and J gave up 2 bases; unmatched junction bases: 3. CDR1 and CDR2 from the germline V gene are PRHDT and FYEKMQ (reference sequence). The CDR3 sequence is CASSLGTSGTPYEQYF. Written as DNA, the CDR3 is TGTGCCAGCAGCTTAGGGACTAGCGGGACCCCCTACGAGCAGTACTTC.

The genes are TRBV27 and TRBJ1-2; 9 nucleotides line up with TRBD1. The germline V gene encodes CDR1 MNHEY and CDR2 SMNVEV (reference sequence). The CDR3 is 15 residues long. The V segment lost 5 bases and the J segment 4 bases; nucleotides outside the gene matches: 8. The CDR3 is CASSPGTGTSYGYTF. The CDR3 DNA sequence: TGTGCCAGCAGTCCCGGGACAGGGACCTCCTATGGCTACACCTTC.

The rearrangement uses TRBV28 and TRBJ1-2; 7 bases are a match to TRBD1. The V gene end was trimmed by 8 bases and the J gene end by 0 bases; junction bases not matched to a gene: 9. The CDR3 consists of 15 residues. Germline V lookup: CDR1 MDHEN, CDR2 SYDVKM. The CDR3 loop reads CASGTASDSNYGYTF. The CDR3, as DNA: TGTGCCAGCGGGACAGCCAGTGATTCTAACTATGGCTACACCTTC.